Listed below are T cell receptor beta chains from one sample, sequenced in a study of T cell repertoires in cytomegalovirus infection. TCRdb ran MiXCR on the reads and lists one entry per CDR3 protein. The repertoire includes some 600,000 distinct CDR3 sequences, 20% to 25% of them detected once, and roughly 8% sits in the top ten. The sample consisted of CD8+ T cells from PBMCs. Every receptor here comes from a human donor in good health (CMV status not recorded). Some clones in this sample may be carry-over from other donors' samples. Each CDR3 is given with its conserved first and last residue. The order of the fields is J gene, D gene, V gene, clone size, CDR3 protein, CDR3 DNA. A D gene is named only where the DNA matches it firmly. Only part of the rows carry a size: once, few, many, or a class if the clone is expanded.

TRBJ2-7 | TRBD2 | TRBV6-8 | - | CASSFSGGADEQNF | TGTGCCAGCAGTTTTAGCGGGGGGGCCGACGAGCAGAACTTC
TRBJ1-6 | - | TRBV14 | few | CASSQGGFSPLHF | TGTGCCAGCAGCCAAGGAGGGTTCTCACCCCTCCACTTT
TRBJ2-1 | TRBD1 | TRBV6-5 | - | CASSPRQGYEQFF | TGTGCCAGCAGCCCGAGACAGGGGTATGAGCAGTTCTTC
TRBJ1-2 | - | TRBV7-6 | many | CASSLAPGADGYTF | TGTGCCAGCAGCTTAGCTCCAGGGGCGGATGGCTACACCTTC
TRBJ2-2 | TRBD1 | TRBV19 | - | CASSIPRQGLTYTGELFF | TGTGCCAGTAGTATTCCCCGACAGGGCCTAACTTACACCGGGGAGCTGTTTTTT
TRBJ2-1 | TRBD2 | TRBV4-2 | few | CASSQDTGGGGLLGEQFF | TGTGCCAGCAGCCAAGATACCGGCGGCGGGGGACTATTAGGTGAGCAGTTCTTC
TRBJ1-2 | - | TRBV20-1 | few | CSAKWFSGYTF | TGCAGTGCTAAGTGGTTTTCTGGCTACACCTTC
TRBJ1-2 | - | TRBV25-1 | - | CASSDFRAGYTF | TGTGCCAGCAGTGATTTCAGGGCTGGCTACACCTTC
TRBJ2-5 | - | TRBV4-3 | - | CASSQDWKAGRGETQYF | TGCGCCAGCAGCCAAGATTGGAAGGCGGGGCGGGGAGAGACCCAGTACTTC
TRBJ2-6 | TRBD1 | TRBV7-9 | few | CASSTGVGGANVLTF | TGTGCCAGCAGCACAGGGGTTGGTGGGGCCAACGTCCTGACTTTC
TRBJ2-1 | TRBD2 | TRBV7-9 | few | CASKDSGGYNEQFF | TGTGCCAGCAAGGATAGCGGGGGGTACAATGAGCAGTTCTTC
TRBJ2-3 | TRBD2 | TRBV12-3/TRBV12-4 | many | CASSFPEAGGPDTQYF | TGTGCCAGCAGTTTCCCGGAAGCGGGGGGACCAGATACGCAGTATTTT
TRBJ2-5 | - | TRBV29-1 | once | CSRAESQYF | TGCAGCCGTGCGGAGTCCCAGTACTTC
TRBJ2-3 | - | TRBV15 | - | CATSRRGSTDTQYF | TGTGCCACCAGCAGGAGGGGTAGCACAGATACGCAGTATTTT
TRBJ2-7 | TRBD1 | TRBV20-1 | - | CSAREQGASYEQYF | TGCAGTGCTAGAGAACAGGGGGCAAGCTACGAGCAGTACTTC
TRBJ1-1 | - | TRBV28 | few | CASSFWPQSTTEAFF | TGTGCCAGCAGTTTTTGGCCCCAGAGTACCACTGAAGCTTTCTTT
TRBJ2-1 | TRBD1 | TRBV23-1 | few | CASSQSTRGLFYNEQFF | TGCGCCAGCAGTCAATCGACCAGGGGGCTTTTCTACAATGAGCAGTTCTTC
TRBJ2-3 | - | TRBV6-6 | many | CASSQLVLADTQYF | TGTGCCAGCAGTCAACTAGTTTTGGCAGATACGCAGTATTTT
TRBJ2-1 | TRBD2 | TRBV28 | many | CASSLRSLAGGPGDEQFF | TGTGCCAGCAGTTTAAGGTCGCTAGCGGGGGGGCCCGGCGATGAGCAGTTCTTC
TRBJ2-1 | - | TRBV25-1 | - | CASSDLLAQFF | TGTGCCAGCAGTGATCTTTTAGCGCAGTTCTTC
TRBJ2-1 | TRBD1 | TRBV14 | few | CASSQAHRGFGEQFF | TGTGCCAGCAGCCAAGCCCACAGGGGGTTCGGTGAGCAGTTCTTC
TRBJ2-2 | - | TRBV23-1 | - | CASSQLGLPNTGELFF | TGCGCCAGCAGTCAATTAGGTCTGCCTAACACCGGGGAGCTGTTTTTT
TRBJ1-5 | TRBD1 | TRBV7-9 | - | CASSLGIGLTGEDQPQHF | TGTGCCAGCAGCTTAGGAATCGGGTTGACAGGGGAGGATCAGCCCCAGCATTTT
TRBJ2-2 | - | TRBV11-3 | - | CASSTRESGWTGELFF | TGTGCCAGCAGCACACGGGAATCGGGGTGGACCGGGGAGCTGTTTTTT
TRBJ2-2 | - | TRBV24-1 | - | CATSAHTQGQWTGELFF | TGTGCCACCAGTGCCCACACCCAGGGGCAGTGGACCGGGGAGCTGTTTTTT
TRBJ2-1 | - | TRBV6-5 | - | CASSSGTNGPISSYNEQFF | TGTGCCAGCAGTTCTGGGACAAACGGTCCTATCAGCTCCTACAATGAGCAGTTCTTC
TRBJ1-1 | - | TRBV7-2 | few | CASSSLGGMNTEAFF | TGTGCCAGCAGCTCCCTTGGGGGGATGAACACTGAAGCTTTCTTT
TRBJ2-1 | - | TRBV6-5 | many | CASSYDAYNEQFF | TGTGCCAGCAGTTATGATGCATACAATGAGCAGTTCTTC
TRBJ2-1 | TRBD2 | TRBV2 | few | CASNRLAGANPEQFF | TGTGCCAGCAATCGCCTAGCGGGGGCCAACCCCGAGCAGTTCTTC
TRBJ2-7 | TRBD1 | TRBV6-1 | - | CASSEPTGTAYEQYF | TGTGCCAGCAGTGAACCTACCGGGACAGCCTACGAGCAGTACTTC
TRBJ1-4 | - | TRBV29-1 | - | CSVEELTTTNEKLFF | TGCAGCGTTGAAGAACTCACTACAACTAATGAAAAACTGTTTTTT
TRBJ2-7 | TRBD2 | TRBV20-1 | few | CSARDPGGSHEQYF | TGCAGTGCTAGAGATCCCGGGGGGAGCCACGAGCAGTACTTC
TRBJ1-2 | TRBD1 | TRBV11-2 | few | CASSLRDRGAYGYTF | TGTGCCAGCAGCCTCCGGGACAGGGGGGCCTATGGCTACACCTTC
TRBJ2-1 | - | TRBV6-6 | few | CATQMGDF | TGTGCCACTCAGATGGGAGACTTC
TRBJ2-2 | - | TRBV19 | few | CASSYRDGELFF | TGTGCCAGTTCTTACAGGGACGGGGAGCTGTTTTTT
TRBJ1-2 | - | TRBV7-9 | - | CASSPQGAVYGYTF | TGTGCCAGCAGTCCTCAAGGGGCGGTCTATGGCTACACCTTC
TRBJ1-4 | - | TRBV28 | - | CASSLSGADNEKLFF | TGTGCCAGCAGTTTATCAGGGGCAGATAATGAAAAACTGTTTTTT
TRBJ2-7 | - | TRBV27 | - | CTSSLREEGDEQYF | TGTACCAGCAGTTTAAGAGAGGAGGGGGACGAGCAGTACTTC
TRBJ2-1 | - | TRBV7-3 | - | CASSHLGGPGNEQFF | TGTGCCAGCAGCCACCTAGGGGGGCCAGGCAATGAGCAGTTCTTC
TRBJ2-3 | - | TRBV7-9 | many | CASSPTDTQYF | TGTGCCAGCAGCCCGACAGATACGCAGTATTTT
TRBJ2-1 | TRBD2 | TRBV19 | - | CASTPSGGRGKQFF | TGTGCCAGTACTCCTAGCGGGGGGCGAGGAAAGCAGTTCTTC
TRBJ1-2 | TRBD1 | TRBV7-9 | many | CASSYGTGSSLYGYTF | TGTGCCAGCAGCTACGGGACAGGGTCTTCTCTCTATGGCTACACCTTC
TRBJ1-1 | - | TRBV7-6 | few | CASSPPPGVVEAFF | TGTGCCAGCAGCCCCCCACCAGGGGTTGTTGAAGCTTTCTTT
TRBJ2-1 | - | TRBV19 | few | CAISPGTPYNEQFF | TGTGCCATTTCCCCAGGGACACCCTACAATGAGCAGTTCTTC
TRBJ1-1 | - | TRBV28 | - | CASSLLGENTEAFF | TGTGCCAGCAGTTTATTGGGGGAGAACACTGAAGCTTTCTTT
TRBJ2-5 | TRBD1 | TRBV7-6 | few | CASSSHDREQETQYF | TGTGCCAGCAGCTCCCATGACAGGGAACAAGAGACCCAGTACTTC
TRBJ2-7 | - | TRBV7-2 | many | CASSLGVGSYEQYF | TGTGCCAGCAGCTTAGGGGTAGGGTCCTACGAGCAGTACTTC